This TCR beta chain was recorded in a study of PD-L1 blockade in urothelial cancer. Germline V lookup: CDR1 MNHEY, CDR2 SVGAGI. Trimming took off 6 bases at V and 5 bases at J, with 13 bases between the two ends. CDR3 length: 13 residues. Stated time point: pretreatment peripheral blood. Produced via immunoSEQ multiplex PCR; TCRdb's table is partial and in-frame only. The sample consists of 68,000 or so clones, roughly 79% of them appearing once. The sequence came from a man aged 70-80 years with urothelial cancer. The material sequenced was PBMCs, taken around atezolizumab (anti-PD-L1) treatment. J is TRBJ1-1 and V is TRBV6-5, with D hard to call. CDR3 coding DNA: TGTGCCAGCAGGCGGGCCAGCGGGACTGAAGCTTTCTTT. It specifies CASRRASGTEAFF.